Following are 11 T cell receptor beta chains from one sample sequenced in a study of T cells after yellow fever vaccination. MiXCR, run by TCRdb on the 5' RACE reads, gives a single entry per CDR3 protein. Found here are approximately 90,000 distinct CDR3 sequences, 13% of them singletons; the top ten hold approximately 25%. Sequences were derived from CD8+ T cells not binding an NS4B(214-222) dextramer, sorted from PBMCs, sampled roughly 20 days after the first yellow fever vaccination. The origin of the receptors is a man between 18 and 29 years old who received the YFV17D yellow fever vaccine.

The chain employs TRBV14 and TRBJ2-7, with TRBD2 matching 14 bases. V lost 4 bases, J lost 0 bases, and 8 bases stayed unmatched. The CDR3 covers 18 residues. The germline gives CDR1 SGHDN, CDR2 FVKESK. The CDR3 DNA reads TGTGCCAGCAGCCCCGGGACTAGCGGGGGTTGGAGCTCCTACGAGCAGTACTTC. Encoded protein: CASSPGTSGGWSSYEQYF.

This chain links TRBV4-1 with TRBJ1-1, with D possibly being TRBD1 (5 bases). V lost 1 base, J lost 0 bases, and 12 bases lay in between. CDR3 length equals 16 residues. The V gene's germline CDR1 is MGHRA and CDR2 YSYEKL. Written as DNA, the CDR3 is TGCGCCAGCAGCCAAGGATTCGGCAGGGTGAACACTGAAGCTTTCTTT. As protein: CASSQGFGRVNTEAFF.

This clonotype was seen more than once but under ten times. The chain uses TRBV12-3 or TRBV12-4 and TRBJ2-7; D remains unclear. V gave up 4 bases and J gave up 3 bases, with 10 bases separating them. CDR3 size: 13 residues. For the CDR3, the DNA is TGTGCCAGCAGTTCGGGTCTAAACTACGAGCAGTACTTC. This translates into CASSSGLNYEQYF.

The V gene is TRBV19, the J gene TRBJ2-3; 7 bases match TRBD1. This CDR3 contains 16 residues. Germline trimming cut 3 bases from V and 2 bases from J; bases unmatched to any gene: 8. CDR1 LNHDA and CDR2 SQIVND come from the germline V gene (reference sequence). CDR3 loop: CASSIRQGLITDTQYF. The CDR3 bases are TGTGCCAGTAGTATCCGACAGGGTCTTATCACAGATACGCAGTATTTT.

J is TRBJ2-5 and V is TRBV20-1; 12 nucleotides match TRBD2. CDR1 is DFQATT and CDR2 is SNEGSKA in the germline V gene (reference sequence). The V gene end was trimmed by 3 bases and the J gene end by 4 bases; junction bases not matched to a gene: 9. CDR3 length: 16 residues. The CDR3 bases are TGCAGTGCTAGCTTCAGGACTAGCGGGGAGGGAGAGACCCAGTACTTC. This encodes CSASFRTSGEGETQYF.

The rearrangement uses TRBV6-2 or TRBV6-3 and TRBJ2-1, with 7 bases lining up with TRBD1. The CDR3 has 14 residues. Germline V gene sequence: CDR1 MNHEY, CDR2 SVGEGT. V lost 2 bases to trimming and J lost 4 bases; unmatched junction nucleotides: 2. Here the CDR3 DNA reads TGTGCCAGCAGTTACGGGACAGCATACAATGAGCAGTTCTTC. Its translation: CASSYGTAYNEQFF.

The V gene is TRBV29-1, the J gene TRBJ2-2; no clear D gene. Per the germline V gene, CDR1 is SQVTM and CDR2 is ANQGSEA. V shed 1 base and J shed 1 base, with 7 bases lying between them. CDR3 length equals 14 residues. The CDR3 here is CSVEGHGNTGELFF. In DNA, the CDR3 is TGCAGCGTTGAAGGCCACGGGAACACCGGGGAGCTGTTTTTT.

This clonotype was counted a few times. This rearrangement joins TRBV20-1 to TRBJ2-7; 8 nucleotides agree with TRBD1. Unmatched junction bases numbered 9, after V lost 3 bases and J lost 2 bases. The CDR3 consists of 15 residues. Looked up from germline, CDR1 is DFQATT and CDR2 is SNEGSKA (reference sequence). CDR3 DNA: TGCAGTGCTAGGCCGACGGACAGGGAGACCTACGAGCAGTACTTC. Protein sequence: CSARPTDRETYEQYF.

The genes are TRBV12-5 and TRBJ1-1; no clear D. This CDR3 is built from 11 residues. Germline lookup yields CDR1 LGHNT and CDR2 FRNRAP. The germline V and J ends were trimmed by 6 bases and 4 bases, with 6 bases remaining between them. The CDR3: CASGEITEAFF. CDR3 in DNA: TGTGCTAGTGGGGAGATCACTGAAGCTTTCTTT.

V usage is TRBV27 and J usage is TRBJ2-2, with 9 bases fitting TRBD2. The junction had 13 bases not matched to a gene; V was cut back by 1 base and J by 4 bases. Germline V lookup: CDR1 MNHEY, CDR2 SMNVEV (reference sequence). There are 19 residues in the CDR3. For the CDR3, the DNA is TGTGCCAGCAGTTTATTTAGCGGGGGACCGTTCCGGGGCACCGGGGAGCTGTTTTTT. Its protein product is CASSLFSGGPFRGTGELFF.

The chain carries TRBV19 and TRBJ2-2; 8 nucleotides match TRBD1. From germline, CDR1 is LNHDA and CDR2 SQIVND (reference sequence). The length of the CDR3 is 13 residues. V lost 8 bases and J lost 8; bases outside the gene matches: 7. The CDR3 protein is CASGQGGLGELFF. The CDR3 DNA sequence: TGTGCCAGTGGACAGGGTGGTTTGGGGGAGCTGTTTTTT.